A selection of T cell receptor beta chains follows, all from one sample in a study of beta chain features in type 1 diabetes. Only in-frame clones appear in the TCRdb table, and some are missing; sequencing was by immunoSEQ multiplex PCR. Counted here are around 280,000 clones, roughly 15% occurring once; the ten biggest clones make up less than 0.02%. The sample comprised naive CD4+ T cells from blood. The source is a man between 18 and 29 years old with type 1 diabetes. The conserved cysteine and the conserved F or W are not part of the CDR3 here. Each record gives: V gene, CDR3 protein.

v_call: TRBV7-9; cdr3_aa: ASSLARWIGETQY
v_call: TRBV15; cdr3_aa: ATSRVRGQETQY
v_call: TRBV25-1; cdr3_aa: ASSRGNYGYT
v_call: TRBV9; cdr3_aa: ASSVTGLNYGYT
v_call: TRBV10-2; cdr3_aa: ASSPERDQETQY
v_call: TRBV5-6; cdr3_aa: ASSDLGLAGGNEQF
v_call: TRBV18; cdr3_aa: ASSHGQGVSEQY
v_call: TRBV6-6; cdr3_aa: ASSSRQGSSNQPQH
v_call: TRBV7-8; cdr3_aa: ASSDPLGGRRSDTQY
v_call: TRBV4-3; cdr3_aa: ASSQEVLPGNREWGTEAF
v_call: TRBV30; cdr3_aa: AWSVQGNQPQH